The 13 T cell receptor beta chains below come from one sample, sequenced in a study of blood T cell repertoires in COVID-19. TCRdb keeps only in-frame clones here, not all; method: immunoSEQ multiplex PCR. Of about 400,000 clones listed, roughly nine tenths are singletons. Sequencing was carried out using peripheral blood. The receptor source for this set is a man aged 40-55 years with acute or convalescent COVID-19.

In DNA, the CDR3 is TGTGCCAGCAGTTTGACAGGGGGCTTCTATGGCTACACCTTC. This encodes CASSLTGGFYGYTF. This chain connects TRBV28 to TRBJ1-2; 10 bases are shared with TRBD1. This CDR3 is built from 14 residues. Per germline, CDR1 MDHEN and CDR2 SYDVKM. Germline trimming cut 3 bases from V and 4 bases from J; bases unmatched to any gene: 2.

The rearrangement uses TRBV9 and TRBJ2-1; 9 bases fit TRBD1. CDR1 is SGDLS, CDR2 YYNGEE, per germline. The CDR3 is 15 residues long. V gave up 3 bases and J gave up 2 bases; unmatched junction bases: 3. CDR3 in amino acids: CASSDRQGAYNEQFF. The CDR3, as DNA: TGTGCCAGCAGCGACCGACAGGGGGCCTACAATGAGCAGTTCTTC.

This rearrangement joins TRBV25-1 to TRBJ2-5; 8 bases are shared with TRBD2. The J segment lost 5 bases and the V segment lost 6 bases, leaving 8 bases of the junction unmatched. Germline values: CDR1 MGHDK, CDR2 SYGVNS. The CDR3 contains 14 residues. The CDR3 coding sequence is TGTGCCAGCAGCCCGGGGGGGGCCGGGGAGACCCAGTACTTC. Its protein product is CASSPGGAGETQYF. The variable domain in full, with the rest retrieved from reference TRBV25-1 and TRBJ2-5, is EADIYQTPRYLVIGTGKKITLECSQTMGHDKMYWYQQDPGMELHLIHYSYGVNSTEKGDLSSESTVSRIRTEHFPLTLESARPSHTSQYLCASSPGGAGETQYFGPGTRLLVL.

This chain uses TRBV6-1 with TRBJ1-2; D remains unclear. The CDR3 is 14 residues long. Germline V CDR1 and CDR2: MNHNS, SASEGT. V was clipped by 7 bases and J by 7 bases, with 19 bases between them. In DNA, the CDR3 is TGTGCCAGCATCCTGGGCCCCGCGTTCAGTGGCTACACCTTC. It encodes CASILGPAFSGYTF.

This clone occurred once. V and J are TRBV5-4 and TRBJ2-2; 14 nucleotides align to TRBD2. Trimming took 3 bases from V and 4 from J; bases not matched to a gene: 8. CDR3 length equals 18 residues. Germline V gives CDR1 SGHNT, CDR2 YYREEE (reference sequence). The CDR3 DNA reads as TGTGCCAGCAGCTCCCCGGGACTAGCGGGAGTAAGCACCGGGGAGCTGTTTTTT. The encoded protein is CASSSPGLAGVSTGELFF.

This chain joins TRBV6-2 or TRBV6-3 and TRBJ2-2; a weak D match, TRBD2 (6 bases). Germline CDR1 MNHEY, CDR2 SVGEGT. V was shortened by 1 base and J by 6 bases, with 12 bases between the two germline ends. This CDR3 comprises 15 residues. The CDR3 is CASSYYGSQPGELFF. The CDR3 DNA is TGTGCCAGCAGTTACTACGGGAGTCAACCCGGGGAGCTGTTTTTT.

The chain employs TRBV2 and TRBJ1-4; tentatively, D is TRBD1 (6 bases). Germline CDR1 is SNHLY and CDR2 is FYNNEI. Trimming shortened V by 5 bases and J by 3 bases, and 10 bases separated the two germline ends. This CDR3 has 14 amino acids. The CDR3 here is CASSTDSSNEKLFF. The CDR3 nucleotides are TGTGCCAGCAGTACGGACAGCTCTAATGAAAAACTGTTTTTT.

This clone was picked up one time. The rearrangement joins TRBV5-1 to TRBJ1-2; no definite D call. The V gene lost 0 bases and the J gene lost 3 bases, with 9 bases spanning the gap. Germline V lookup: CDR1 SGHRS, CDR2 YFSETQ. The CDR3 has 14 amino acids. The CDR3 is CASSLASVDYGYTF. Here the CDR3 DNA reads TGCGCCAGCAGCTTGGCCTCGGTGGACTATGGCTACACCTTC.

The CDR3 DNA is TGTGCCAGTAGGGCACCACGTGCAGATACGCAGTATTTT. Translating gives CASRAPRADTQYF. The chain is built from TRBV19 and TRBJ2-3; D call uncertain. The germline CDR1 and CDR2 sequences are LNHDA and SQIVND (reference sequence). Between the trimmed V and J ends, which lost 6 bases and 4 bases, there was a span of 11 bases. The CDR3 is 13 amino acids.

V is TRBV28 and J is TRBJ1-2; weak D call: TRBD1 (6 bases). CDR1 is MDHEN, CDR2 SYDVKM, per germline. Trimming left V 7 bases short and J 8 bases short, with 20 bases between. The CDR3 has 14 residues. Here the CDR3 reads CASTPSVSGEGYTF. The CDR3 nucleotides are TGTGCCAGCACCCCCTCTGTGTCAGGGGAGGGCTACACCTTC.

This clone was picked up one time. The genes are TRBV4-3 and TRBJ2-7; 7 bases line up with TRBD1. Germline assignment: CDR1 LGHNA and CDR2 YSLEER. The CDR3 consists of 14 residues. The trim removed 4 bases at V and 5 bases at J, leaving 8 bases unmatched. The CDR3 coding sequence is TGCGCCAGCAGCCTTGGACAGGAGGTCGACGAGCAGTACTTC. Its protein product is CASSLGQEVDEQYF.

Concerning this clone itself: Other DNA sequences from this sample encode an identical CDR3 as well. The rearrangement uses TRBV6-2 or TRBV6-3 and TRBJ1-1; unclear D gene. The CDR3 consists of 14 residues. Germline V gives CDR1 MNHEY, CDR2 SVGEGT. The V end lost 0 bases, the J end lost 4 bases, and 9 bases lay between the germline ends. The CDR3 region has the DNA TGTGCCAGCAGTTACTCAGCAGGCCGCACTGAAGCTTTCTTT. Translating gives CASSYSAGRTEAFF.

V and J are TRBV19 and TRBJ2-5, with TRBD1 matching over 8 bases. The CDR3 contains 17 residues. Germline V gene lookup returns CDR1 LNHDA and CDR2 SQIVND (reference sequence). V trimming: 2 bases; J trimming: 4 bases; junction bases outside the gene matches: 12. Written as DNA, the CDR3 is TGTGCCAGTAGTATACGGCAGGGGGCCAGGGGGCGAGAGACCCAGTACTTC. This translates into CASSIRQGARGRETQYF.